This entry features one T cell receptor (beta chain) sequence. No antigen is known for it. Per-base quality was not reported, and no clone a single base away is much larger than it. This sample stems from a study of cytomegalovirus exposure and HLA in healthy donors (dated by TCRdb to the late 2010s). Turning to the overall study: In an earlier analysis of under 600 of the donors, 276 Gb of sequence data and 95 million to 130 million unique TCR beta sequences from about 190 million T cells were reported. The study aimed to test whether cataloging public T cell receptors could reveal signatures of past pathogen exposure. Because of strong linkage in the cohort, five DR-DQ haplotypes were treated as single units for association and clustering. Alongside the repertoire data, information on donor age, sex, ethnicity and CMV serostatus was compiled. The study combined high-throughput TCR immunosequencing, statistical association of individual TCRs with disease status, and machine learning to predict cytomegalovirus infection status. A later genetic analysis took genome-wide SNP genotypes for about 55% of the 666 donors and used that subset as a discovery cohort. The later analysis used no new phenotypic data to find candidate immune exposures, relying instead on TCR beta sequences and their occurrence across donors. Every discovery cohort repertoire had been produced on one sequencing platform. HLA typing covered class I and class II loci at four-digit resolution. About 320 gigabases of sequencing data and approximately 93 million unique TCR sequences were included in an early release covering 500 to 750 HLA-typed donors. Among the roughly 400 genotyped donors, around 81% belonged to the genetic ancestry cluster associated with self-reported Caucasian donors. A later analysis re-analyzed previously published TCR beta repertoires from several hundred donors and added high-resolution HLA genotyping to study TCR occurrence patterns. Among under 450 genotyped donors of the cohort, an average of approximately 250,000 unique TCR beta nucleotide sequences were sequenced per donor, around 20% of them non-productive. Typing coverage varied by locus: roughly 629-640 donors for A, B, C, DRB1 and DQB1; under 550 for DQA1; more than 600 for DPA1; fewer than 480 for DPB1. Along with the approximately 650-subject first cohort, a separate validation cohort of over 90 different subjects was used. To decide whether each TCR beta V gene segment behaved as functional or pseudogenic, an earlier analysis of nearly 600 of the donors relied on high-throughput TCR beta sequencing. The study profiled the T cell repertoires of about 640 subjects by immunosequencing and related them to cytomegalovirus serostatus. General conclusions and limits of the study: A few of the identified cytomegalovirus-associated TCR beta chains were confirmed in vitro to be specific for cytomegalovirus antigens. An earlier analysis of 450 to 750 of the donors showed that most TCR beta V segments appeared in productive rearrangements either about 87% or about 30% of the time, which broadly matched IMGT annotations. In a later analysis, HLA-associated TCR beta chains were found to be more clonally expanded and to have lower generation probabilities than equally common non-associated chains. Approximately 18 rarely observed V segments, including chromosome 9 orphons, were excluded from the earlier analysis of some 590 of the donors because counts were too low. Strong co-occurrence of HLA alleles, especially DR and DQ, made assigning TCR associations to individual alleles difficult. According to a later analysis, TCR association rates differed among HLA loci, with DRB1 alleles showing the most associated TCRs and HLA-C alleles showing the fewest. This cohort had only TCR beta chains sequenced, and the lack of alpha or paired-chain data limited which features could be detected. A further reported finding was that TCR beta sequences accurately predicted the HLA-A and HLA-B alleles for most subjects in the first cohort. Correlated functional status among segregating V segments might reflect linkage disequilibrium, but an unknown experimental factor could not be ruled out. Specific HLA alleles were associated with around 18,000 TCR beta sequences at a false discovery rate of 0.05 in a later analysis. Some IMGT-functional V segments, including TRBV6-2 and TRBV6-3, could not be distinguished by the 87-base-pair reads and were therefore excluded. Because HLA typing was missing for some donors at each locus, association tests included only the typed subset. Across donors, most TCR sequences were observed very rarely, whereas some public TCRs were present in many individuals. In the study, some 160 TCR beta chains were listed as associated with cytomegalovirus. The classifier was reported to diagnose cytomegalovirus status with high specificity and sensitivity in both the original cohort and the validation cohort. The sequencing pipeline was judged likely to have produced a cluster of highly shared sequence variants as a technical artifact. The authors suggested that the approach could potentially be generalized to other disease states and immunological phenotypes. In a later genetic analysis, fewer N-insertions in productive TCRs were reported among donors in an Asian-associated ancestry cluster than the approximately 630-donor mean. Most CMV-associated TCR beta chains appeared to be HLA-restricted in a later analysis, and the HLA associations seemed to be driven largely by CMV exposure. In a later genetic analysis, a missense DCLRE1C variant was associated with V-gene and J-gene trimming of TCR beta chains, and the association was replicated in an independent cohort. The presence/absence analyses assumed that sequencing depth was roughly uniform across donors, and that assumption may not be true. Several of the top co-occurrence clusters appeared to be linked to parvovirus B19, influenza, CMV and Epstein-Barr virus, according to a later analysis. For the cohort, immune exposure information was limited to CMV serostatus.

From the cysteine up to the phenylalanine, the CDR3 has a length of 16 residues. Of the read, only the CDR3 DNA is kept; its 48 bases are in frame from base 1. Via the germline V gene, CDR1 is SNHLY and CDR2 FYNNEI. V is cut by 8 bases and J by 0 bases, and the space between the germline ends is 16 bases. The cohort consisted of 666 healthy bone marrow donors. At the time of sampling, all cohort members were nominally healthy, though unrecorded immune exposures were likely present. The donor tested CMV seronegative, placing the donor among the 350 or so seronegative members of the cohort. Each donor provided a peripheral blood sample, and peripheral blood mononuclear cells were used for TCR beta sequencing. The Qiagen DNeasy Blood Extraction Kit was used to extract genomic DNA from the blood cell samples. The library was obtained by the immunoSEQ multiplex PCR assay. A mixture of 60 forward primers for TCR Vbeta segments and 13 reverse primers for TCR Jbeta segments was used in the multiplex PCR. Amplification of the CDR3 region of rearranged TCR beta genes was performed with a multiplex PCR assay on genomic DNA. On the Illumina HiSeq System, the amplified TCR beta libraries were sequenced as 87-base-pair reads. The authors' pipeline ran thus. A later analysis tallied some 79 million unique TCR beta chains across the 700 or so repertoires, and approximately 12 million of those chains were shared by two or more donors. To remove PCR and sequencing errors, raw reads were error-corrected and collapsed into unique sequences using a nearest-neighbor algorithm that merged closely related sequences. Alignment of CDR3 sequences to IMGT reference sequences was used to assign V, D and J gene segments. For a sequence to be retained, a match of at least six nucleotides to both a V gene segment and a J gene segment was required. A rearrangement was called productive if the CDR3 had no stop codons and remained in frame with V and J, and every other rearrangement was called non-productive. Following IMGT convention, CDR3 was defined as the stretch from the second conserved V-encoded cysteine up to the conserved J-encoded phenylalanine. In an earlier analysis of around 600 of the donors, sequences lacking an unambiguous match to a single V gene segment were excluded. An earlier analysis of over 450 of the donors classified V segments as functional when productive rearrangements were above 56.7% and as segregating when the standard deviation between donors was above 5%. A statistical classification framework was built to diagnose cytomegalovirus status from the catalog of TCR beta chain sequences. In a later analysis, V and J genes were assigned by comparing TCR nucleotide sequences against IMGT/GENE-DB human TR gene sequences. A later analysis assigned CDR3 sequences and most-parsimonious VDJ recombination scenarios with the TCRdist pipeline. In a later analysis, each TCR beta chain was defined by its CDR3 amino acid sequence together with its V-gene family, and reads without a unique V-gene family were excluded. In a later analysis, fewer than 650 highly shared, low-generation-probability nucleotide sequences were removed to address suspected cross-contamination and a sequencing artifact. In a later analysis, a clonal expansion index was calculated for each public chain from normalized within-repertoire ranks of inferred template counts. Generation probabilities in a later analysis came from a VDJ recombination model fitted to out-of-frame rearrangements, and those results were checked against IGoR. A later analysis scored TCR-TCR, TCR-HLA and TCR-CMV co-occurrence with hypergeometric tests, applying a repertoire-size bias correction to TCR pairs. A later analysis estimated false discovery rates by permuting HLA or CMV assignments 20 times. In a later analysis, co-occurring TCRs were grouped using DBSCAN, with TCRdist sequence similarity added in when clustering inside HLA-allele-positive subsets. For co-occurrence clustering, repertoires with fewer than 30,000 or more than 120,000 public chains were excluded, along with 5 or 6 repertoires with anomalous nucleotide sharing. TCRdb re-hosts the immuneACCESS table, in-frame sequences only. Its copies lack some clones; in the studies checked, an unresolved V gene accounts for under half of them, and the cause for the rest is not known. D and trimming were read from the DNA, whereas the V and J calls and clone size are those reported in that table. In all, the sample holds about 140,000 clones, and 80% of those were seen once. The ten largest clones capture about 4.4% of the sample.

The TCR comes from a man aged 35-49 years in good health and CMV-seronegative. The chain links TRBV2 with TRBJ1-4; the D gene is perhaps TRBD1, on 6 matching bases. The specimen sequenced was PBMCs. This receptor carries the CDR3 CASLGGALATNEKLFF. The sequenced DNA is TGTGCCAGCCTAGGGGGGGCTTTGGCAACTAATGAAAAACTGTTTTTT.